This T cell receptor beta chain was obtained from a study of blood T cell repertoires in COVID-19. The overall study: Material from acute and convalescent COVID-19 was sourced from the United States, Italy and Spain. PBMCs, B-cell-depleted T cells, or T cells were the source of the cDNA or gDNA that made up the material.

In the authors' methods: Estimated nucleated cell counts came from reference gene primer amplification. Here immunoSEQ multiplex PCR was the method, and the copy in TCRdb shows in-frame clones only, minus some. For V, J and clone size, that table is used; D and trimming come from the DNA. Altogether fewer than 200,000 clones are present, just over 85% being singletons, with the ten largest covering roughly 9.1%. Germline V CDR1 and CDR2: SEHNR, FQNEAQ (reference sequence). The ends were cut back, 1 base at V and 3 bases at J, with 13 bases in the middle. This CDR3 region has 16 residues. Sequenced sample: peripheral blood. The chain employs TRBV7-9 and TRBJ1-5; D perhaps matches TRBD1 (6 bases). This clonotype was obtained from a man aged 50-59 years with active or convalescent COVID-19. In nucleotides, the CDR3 is TGTGCCAGCAGCTTAGGGGCAGGGGCACCCAATCAGCCCCAGCATTTT. It is translated as CASSLGAGAPNQPQHF.